The 22 T cell receptor beta chains below all came from one sample that was sequenced in a study of blood T cell repertoires in COVID-19. Sequenced by immunoSEQ multiplex PCR; TCRdb stores in-frame clones only, minus some. The table has about 290,000 clones, roughly 89% seen once. Sequencing was carried out using PBMCs or T cells enriched from blood (not recorded which). These receptors all come from a woman in her thirties or forties who had recovered from COVID-19.

The chain is built from TRBV6-5 and TRBJ2-7; D is ambiguous. V was shortened by 2 bases and J by 2 bases, with 10 bases between the two germline ends. Germline lookup yields CDR1 MNHEY and CDR2 SVGAGI. The CDR3 spans 14 residues. CDR3 bases: TGTGCCAGCAGTTACAGTTCAGATACCTACGAGCAGTACTTC. It yields the protein CASSYSSDTYEQYF.

The chain recombines TRBV13 with TRBJ1-2, with D hard to call. Germline V CDR1 and CDR2: PRHDT, FYEKMQ (reference sequence). V gave up 3 bases and J gave up 7 bases, with 9 bases separating them. The CDR3 loop spans 12 amino acids. The CDR3 loop reads CASSFSGVGYTF. The CDR3 DNA follows: TGTGCCAGCAGCTTCAGCGGGGTTGGCTACACCTTC.

The V and J genes are TRBV27 and TRBJ2-7; 8 nucleotides match TRBD1. Germline loops: CDR1 MNHEY, CDR2 SMNVEV (reference sequence). This CDR3 region has 15 residues. V lost 2 bases to trimming and J lost 2 bases; unmatched junction nucleotides: 5. CDR3 sequence: CASSLGPDRAYEQYF. CDR3 nucleotides: TGTGCCAGCAGTTTAGGTCCGGACAGGGCCTACGAGCAGTACTTC.

This chain connects TRBV6-5 to TRBJ1-2; D gene ambiguous. Germline V gives CDR1 MNHEY, CDR2 SVGAGI. The CDR3 spans 15 residues. Trimming cost V 5 bases and J 1 base, with 14 bases left between them. CDR3: CASSSPSHVNYGYTF. The CDR3 DNA sequence: TGTGCCAGCAGTAGCCCGTCCCACGTTAACTATGGCTACACCTTC.

This chain connects TRBV6-2 or TRBV6-3 to TRBJ2-7, with TRBD1 as a possible D gene (5 bases). CDR3 length equals 13 residues. The germline gives CDR1 MNHEY, CDR2 SVGEGT. Trimming took 0 bases from V and 6 from J, leaving 9 bases between them. CDR3 sequence (DNA): TGTGCCAGCAGTTACTCAGGGGCAGGCGAGCAGTACTTC. As protein: CASSYSGAGEQYF.

The V gene is TRBV28, the J gene TRBJ1-3; TRBD1 aligns across 9 bases. Germline V gene data show CDR1 as MDHEN and CDR2 as SYDVKM. Trimming at V came to 7 bases and at J to 3 bases, leaving 10 bases not matched to a gene. The CDR3 runs 16 residues. The CDR3 DNA reads as TGTGCCAGCATCCCTAGGACAGGGGTTTATGGAAACACCATATATTTT. Protein: CASIPRTGVYGNTIYF.

CDR3 region: CASSQASGQQETQYF. The CDR3 DNA is TGTGCCAGCAGCCAAGCTAGCGGACAACAAGAGACCCAGTACTTC. V is TRBV4-2 and J is TRBJ2-5; TRBD2 agrees at 7 bases. Germline lookup yields CDR1 LGHNA and CDR2 YNFKEQ. The CDR3 has 15 residues. With V trimmed by 1 base and J by 2 bases, 4 bases remained unmatched.

The genes are TRBV11-2 and TRBJ2-1; TRBD2 matches at 10 bases. The ends lost 5 bases at V and 6 bases at J; junction bases unmatched: 10. CDR1 is SGHAT, CDR2 FQNNGV, per germline. The CDR3 totals 16 residues. The CDR3 DNA is TGTGCCAGCAGCCCCGAGGCTAGCGGGAGAATCAATGAGCAGTTCTTC. Translating it yields CASSPEASGRINEQFF.

The chain employs TRBV2 and TRBJ1-5; maybe TRBD1 (6 bases). This CDR3 is 12 amino acids long. V shed 6 bases and J shed 5 bases, with 8 bases lying between them. Germline V gene lookup returns CDR1 SNHLY and CDR2 FYNNEI. The CDR3, as DNA: TGTGCCAGCAGGGACAGCCATCAGCCCCAGCATTTT. The encoded protein is CASRDSHQPQHF.

The chain uses TRBV6-5 and TRBJ2-7, with TRBD1 as a possible D gene (5 bases). Germline assignment: CDR1 MNHEY and CDR2 SVGAGI. This CDR3 has 15 residues. V was shortened by 8 bases and J by 0 bases, with 17 bases between the two germline ends. In DNA form, the CDR3 reads TGTGCCAGCCGCCCCCCAGGGCCCCTCTCCTACGAGCAGTACTTC. It codes for CASRPPGPLSYEQYF.

The chain has TRBV29-1 and TRBJ1-1; 8 bases map to TRBD1. CDR1 and CDR2 from the germline V gene are SQVTM and ANQGSEA. The CDR3 spans 16 residues. V lost 0 bases, J lost 2 bases, and 8 bases stayed unmatched. DNA of the CDR3: TGCAGCGTTGAAGAAACTAGGGACAGGCTAAACACTGAAGCTTTCTTT. This encodes CSVEETRDRLNTEAFF.

V is TRBV27 and J is TRBJ2-6; weak D call: TRBD2 (5 bases). V dropped 3 bases and J dropped 3 bases, with 9 bases sitting between them. The germline gives CDR1 MNHEY, CDR2 SMNVEV (reference sequence). The CDR3 loop spans 15 amino acids. CDR3 sequence: CASSFSGIGANVLTF. DNA of the CDR3: TGTGCCAGCAGTTTCTCGGGGATTGGGGCCAACGTCCTGACTTTC.

The chain couples TRBV7-9 to TRBJ2-7; TRBD2 matches 8 bases. The germline gives CDR1 SEHNR, CDR2 FQNEAQ (reference sequence). With V trimmed by 5 bases and J by 0 bases, 6 bases remained unmatched. This CDR3 is 15 amino acids long. The chain's CDR3 is CASSQRLASSYEQYF. CDR3 sequence (DNA): TGTGCCAGCAGCCAACGACTAGCGAGCTCCTACGAGCAGTACTTC.

This clone was detected once. V and J are TRBV9 and TRBJ1-2; 10 bases line up with TRBD1. V shed 3 bases and J 2 bases; nucleotides not matched to a gene: 4. From germline, CDR1 is SGDLS and CDR2 YYNGEE. The CDR3 has 15 residues. The CDR3 nucleotides are TGTGCCAGCAGCGCCGGGGGACAGGGGAACTATGGCTACACCTTC. Amino acids: CASSAGGQGNYGYTF.

This clone was detected only once. This chain connects TRBV7-9 to TRBJ1-2; 9 bases are shared with TRBD1. Germline V lookup: CDR1 SEHNR, CDR2 FQNEAQ (reference sequence). The J segment lost 4 bases and the V segment lost 5 bases, leaving 8 bases of the junction unmatched. The CDR3 sequence is 15 residues long. CDR3 nucleotide sequence: TGTGCCAGCAGCGAACCGGGACAGGGTTCCTATGGCTACACCTTC. Translated: CASSEPGQGSYGYTF.

As regards this clone: The same CDR3 is also encoded by other DNA sequences in this sample. The V gene is TRBV5-4, the J gene TRBJ2-7; 9 bases agree with TRBD1. Trimming took 3 bases from V and 1 from J; bases not matched to a gene: 5. The CDR3 consists of 15 residues. The germline V gene encodes CDR1 SGHNT and CDR2 YYREEE (reference sequence). DNA of the CDR3: TGTGCCAGCAGCTCACCGGGACAGGGTTCCTACGAGCAGTACTTC. Its protein product is CASSSPGQGSYEQYF.

The J gene is TRBJ1-5, the V gene TRBV27, with D uncertain. CDR1 is MNHEY, CDR2 SMNVEV, per germline (reference sequence). V lost 3 bases and J lost 0, with 6 bases in between. CDR3 size: 14 residues. CDR3 region: CASSLRYSNQPQHF. The CDR3 region has the DNA TGTGCCAGCAGTTTGCGGTATAGCAATCAGCCCCAGCATTTT.

V gene TRBV3-1 (or the pseudogene TRBV3-2) combines with J gene TRBJ1-6; possibly TRBD1 for D (5 bases). CDR1 and CDR2 (germline): LGHDT, YNNKEL (reference sequence). CDR3 length: 16 residues. Trimming took off 0 bases at V and 7 bases at J, with 13 bases between the two ends. The CDR3 DNA reads as TGTGCCAGCAGCCAAGATCTCGGGGGTTGGAATTCACCCCTCCACTTT. Protein product: CASSQDLGGWNSPLHF.

The chain carries TRBV4-1 and TRBJ2-7; the match to TRBD1 covers 11 bases. This CDR3 is built from 14 residues. Germline V CDR1 and CDR2: MGHRA, YSYEKL. V lost 4 bases and J lost 2; bases outside the gene matches: 1. CDR3 loop: CASSPGQGAYEQYF. CDR3 nucleotides: TGCGCCAGCAGCCCGGGACAGGGGGCCTACGAGCAGTACTTC.

The chain uses TRBV6-5 and TRBJ1-3; unclear D gene. Germline V CDR1 and CDR2: MNHEY, SVGAGI. Trimming stripped 2 bases from V and 6 bases from J, with 17 bases between. The CDR3 extends over 16 amino acids. The CDR3 sequence is CASSYGGSLRENTIYF. In DNA form, the CDR3 reads TGTGCCAGCAGTTACGGAGGTAGTCTAAGGGAAAACACCATATATTTT.

The genes are TRBV14 and TRBJ2-7; D possibly corresponds to TRBD1 (5 bases). V was trimmed by 3 bases and J by 5 bases, leaving 14 bases between them. The germline CDR1 and CDR2 sequences are SGHDN and FVKESK. The CDR3 contains 14 residues. DNA for the CDR3: TGTGCCAGCAGCCAGGGGCCCGGTCGGCACGAGCAGTACTTC. Its protein product is CASSQGPGRHEQYF.

This chain uses TRBV5-1 with TRBJ2-1; 9 nucleotides align to TRBD2. CDR1 SGHRS and CDR2 YFSETQ come from the germline V gene. Trimming took 0 bases from V and 6 from J; bases not matched to a gene: 4. The CDR3 extends over 15 amino acids. The CDR3 nucleotides read TGCGCCAGCAGCTTGGCCTCTAGCGGGACCAATGAGCAGTTCTTC. Residues: CASSLASSGTNEQFF.